Included here is one TCR beta chain sequence, with context. Its antigen remains unknown. The data derive from a study of T cells after posttransplantation cyclophosphamide. Study-wide findings and caveats: Later post-transplant blood repertoires were often dominated by donor CD8+ memory clones.

V lost 4 bases to trimming and J lost 10 bases; unmatched junction nucleotides: 9. In germline, CDR1 is SGDLS, CDR2 YYNGEE. The CDR3 sequence is 14 residues long. Clones were read by immunoSEQ multiplex PCR, and TCRdb kept only the in-frame ones, dropping some. The sample contains about 1,500 clones, 95% to 98% of which appear only once. The sequence was obtained from an older woman in good health, CMV-negative, and a related stem cell transplant donor. Sequencing input: naive CD8+ T cells sorted from PBMCs. The chain links TRBV9 to TRBJ2-1; TRBD2 matches 9 bases. CDR3 in amino acids: CASSIEGLAREQFF. The CDR3 DNA sequence: TGTGCCAGCAGCATCGAGGGACTAGCTCGCGAGCAGTTCTTC.